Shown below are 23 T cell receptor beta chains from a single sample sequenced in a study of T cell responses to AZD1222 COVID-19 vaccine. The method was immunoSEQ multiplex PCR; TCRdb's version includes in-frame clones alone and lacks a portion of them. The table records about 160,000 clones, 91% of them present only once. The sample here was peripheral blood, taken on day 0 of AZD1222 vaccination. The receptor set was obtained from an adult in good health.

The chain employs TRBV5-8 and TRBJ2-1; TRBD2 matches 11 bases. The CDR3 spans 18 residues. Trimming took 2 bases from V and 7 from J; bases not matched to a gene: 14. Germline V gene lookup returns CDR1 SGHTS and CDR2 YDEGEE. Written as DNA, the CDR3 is TGTGCCAGCAGCTTACCTCGGGAACTAGCGGGAGTTAGAAATGAGCAGTTCTTC. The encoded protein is CASSLPRELAGVRNEQFF.

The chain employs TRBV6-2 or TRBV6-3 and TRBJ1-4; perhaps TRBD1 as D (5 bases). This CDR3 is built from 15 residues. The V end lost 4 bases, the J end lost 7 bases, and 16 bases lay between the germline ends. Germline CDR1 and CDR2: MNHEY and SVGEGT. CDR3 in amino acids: CASSSRAGRGEKLFF. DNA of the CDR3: TGTGCCAGCAGTTCCCGGGCGGGACGTGGTGAAAAACTGTTTTTT.

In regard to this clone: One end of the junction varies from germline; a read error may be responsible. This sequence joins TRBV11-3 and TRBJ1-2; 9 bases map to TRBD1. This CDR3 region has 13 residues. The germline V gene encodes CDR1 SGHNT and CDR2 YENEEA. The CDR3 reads CFSRTGASYGYTF. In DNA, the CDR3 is TGCTTCTCAAGGACAGGGGCCTCCTATGGCTACACCTTC.

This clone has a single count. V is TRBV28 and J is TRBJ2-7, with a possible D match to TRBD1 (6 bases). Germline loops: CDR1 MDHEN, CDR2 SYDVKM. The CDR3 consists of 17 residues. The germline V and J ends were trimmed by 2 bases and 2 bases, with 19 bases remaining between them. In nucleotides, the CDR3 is TGTGCCAGCAGTTTAACCATGGGGACACCGTTAACCTACGAGCAGTACTTC. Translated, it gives CASSLTMGTPLTYEQYF.

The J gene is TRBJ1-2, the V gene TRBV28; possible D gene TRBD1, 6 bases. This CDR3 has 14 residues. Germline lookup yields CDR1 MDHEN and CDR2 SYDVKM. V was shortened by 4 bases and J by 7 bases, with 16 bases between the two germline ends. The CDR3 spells CASSWGQLGGGYTF. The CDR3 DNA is TGTGCCAGCAGTTGGGGTCAACTAGGGGGTGGCTACACCTTC.

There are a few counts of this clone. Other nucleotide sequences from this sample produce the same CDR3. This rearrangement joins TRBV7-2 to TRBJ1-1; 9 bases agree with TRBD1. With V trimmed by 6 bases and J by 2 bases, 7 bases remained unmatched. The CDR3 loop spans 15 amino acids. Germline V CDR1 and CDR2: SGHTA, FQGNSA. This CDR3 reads CASSLGTGLNTEAFF. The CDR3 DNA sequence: TGTGCCAGCAGTCTCGGGACAGGGCTAAACACTGAAGCTTTCTTT.

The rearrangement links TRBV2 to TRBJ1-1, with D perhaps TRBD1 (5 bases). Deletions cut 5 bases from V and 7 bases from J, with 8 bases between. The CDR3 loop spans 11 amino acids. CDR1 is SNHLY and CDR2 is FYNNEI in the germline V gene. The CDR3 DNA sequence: TGTGCCAGCAGTTGGGGCGGTGAAGCTTTCTTT. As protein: CASSWGGEAFF. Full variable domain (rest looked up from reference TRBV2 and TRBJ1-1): EPEVTQTPSHQVTQMGQEVILRCVPISNHLYFYWYRQILGQKVEFLVSFYNNEISEKSEIFDDQFSVERPDGSNFTLKIRSTKLEDSAMYFCASSWGGEAFFGQGTRLTVV.

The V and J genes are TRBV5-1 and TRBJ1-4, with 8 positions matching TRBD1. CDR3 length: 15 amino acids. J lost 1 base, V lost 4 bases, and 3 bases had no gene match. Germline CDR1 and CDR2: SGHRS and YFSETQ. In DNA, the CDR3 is TGCGCCAGCAGCACCGGGACAGGAACTAATGAAAAACTGTTTTTT. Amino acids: CASSTGTGTNEKLFF.

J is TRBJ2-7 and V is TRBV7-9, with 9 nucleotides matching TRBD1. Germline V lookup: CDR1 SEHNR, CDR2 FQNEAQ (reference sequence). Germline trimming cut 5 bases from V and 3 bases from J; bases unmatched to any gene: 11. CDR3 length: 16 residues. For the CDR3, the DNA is TGTGCCAGCAGCCCCAGGACAGGGGACAAGGTCTACGAGCAGTACTTC. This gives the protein CASSPRTGDKVYEQYF.

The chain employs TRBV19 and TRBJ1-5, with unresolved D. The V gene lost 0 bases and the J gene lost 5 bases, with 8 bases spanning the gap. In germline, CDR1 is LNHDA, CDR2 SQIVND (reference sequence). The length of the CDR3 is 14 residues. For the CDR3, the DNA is TGTGCCAGTAGTATAGAGGTCCGGGATCAGCCCCAGCATTTT. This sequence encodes CASSIEVRDQPQHF.

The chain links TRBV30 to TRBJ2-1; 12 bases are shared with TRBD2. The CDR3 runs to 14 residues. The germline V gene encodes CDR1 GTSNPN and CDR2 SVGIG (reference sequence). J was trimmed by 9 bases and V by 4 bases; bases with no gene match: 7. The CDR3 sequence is CAWTTTSGRGEQFF. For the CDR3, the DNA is TGTGCCTGGACCACGACTAGCGGGAGAGGTGAGCAGTTCTTC.

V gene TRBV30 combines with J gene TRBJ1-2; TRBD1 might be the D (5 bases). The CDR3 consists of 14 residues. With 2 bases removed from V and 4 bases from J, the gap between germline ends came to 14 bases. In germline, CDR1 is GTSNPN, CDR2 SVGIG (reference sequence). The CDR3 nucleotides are TGTGCCTGGAGTATACAGGAAGGGGCCTATGGCTACACCTTC. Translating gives CAWSIQEGAYGYTF.

The CDR3 here is CASSIDQGYNTEAFF. DNA for the CDR3: TGTGCCAGTAGTATAGATCAGGGTTACAACACTGAAGCTTTCTTT. The chain couples TRBV19 to TRBJ1-1, with a weak D call TRBD1 (5 bases). CDR1 is LNHDA, CDR2 SQIVND, per germline (reference sequence). V was pared by 0 bases and J by 2 bases, with 10 bases between. This CDR3 has 15 amino acids.

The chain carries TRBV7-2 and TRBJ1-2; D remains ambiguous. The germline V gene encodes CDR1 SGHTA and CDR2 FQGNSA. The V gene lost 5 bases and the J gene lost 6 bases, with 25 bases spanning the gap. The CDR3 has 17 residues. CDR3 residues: CASSHPPVLWIGDGYTF. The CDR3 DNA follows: TGTGCCAGCAGCCACCCTCCAGTCTTGTGGATCGGCGATGGCTACACCTTC.

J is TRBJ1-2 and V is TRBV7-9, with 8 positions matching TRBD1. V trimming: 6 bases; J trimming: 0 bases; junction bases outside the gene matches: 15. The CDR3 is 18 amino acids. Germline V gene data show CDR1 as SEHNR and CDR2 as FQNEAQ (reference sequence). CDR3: CASSYGPGDRGANYGYTF. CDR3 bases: TGTGCCAGCAGTTACGGTCCGGGAGACAGGGGTGCTAACTATGGCTACACCTTC.

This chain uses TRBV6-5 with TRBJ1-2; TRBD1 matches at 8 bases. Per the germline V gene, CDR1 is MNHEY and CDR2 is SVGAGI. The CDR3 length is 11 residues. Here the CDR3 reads CATRQGYGYTF. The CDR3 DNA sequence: TGTGCTACGAGACAGGGGTATGGCTACACCTTC.

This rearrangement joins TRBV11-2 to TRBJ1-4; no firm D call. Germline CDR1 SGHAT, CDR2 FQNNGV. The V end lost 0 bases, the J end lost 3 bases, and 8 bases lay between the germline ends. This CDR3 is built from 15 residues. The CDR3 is CASSLERQPNEKLFF. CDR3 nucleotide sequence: TGTGCCAGCAGCTTAGAACGTCAACCTAATGAAAAACTGTTTTTT.

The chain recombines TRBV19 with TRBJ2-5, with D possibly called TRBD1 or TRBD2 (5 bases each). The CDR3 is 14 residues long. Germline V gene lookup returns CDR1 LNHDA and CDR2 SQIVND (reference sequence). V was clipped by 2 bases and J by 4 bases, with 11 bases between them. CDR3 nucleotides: TGTGCCAGTAGTATAAGTGACGGGGCAGAGACCCAGTACTTC. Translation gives CASSISDGAETQYF. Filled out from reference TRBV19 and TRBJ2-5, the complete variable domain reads DGGITQSPKYLFRKEGQNVTLSCEQNLNHDAMYWYRQDPGQGLRLIYYSQIVNDFQKGDIAEGYSVSREKKESFPLTVTSAQKNPTAFYLCASSISDGAETQYFGPGTRLLVL.

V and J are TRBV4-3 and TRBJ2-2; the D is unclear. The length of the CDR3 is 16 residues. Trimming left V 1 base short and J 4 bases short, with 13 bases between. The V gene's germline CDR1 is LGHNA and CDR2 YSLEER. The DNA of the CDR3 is TGCGCCAGCAGCCAAGGCCCGACAAGGGTCACCGGGGAGCTGTTTTTT. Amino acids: CASSQGPTRVTGELFF.

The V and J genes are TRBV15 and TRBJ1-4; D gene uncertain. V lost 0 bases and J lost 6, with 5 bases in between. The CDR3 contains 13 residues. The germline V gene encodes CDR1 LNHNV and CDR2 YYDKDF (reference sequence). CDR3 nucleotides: TGTGCCACCAGCAGAGATCCAGATGAAAAACTGTTTTTT. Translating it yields CATSRDPDEKLFF.

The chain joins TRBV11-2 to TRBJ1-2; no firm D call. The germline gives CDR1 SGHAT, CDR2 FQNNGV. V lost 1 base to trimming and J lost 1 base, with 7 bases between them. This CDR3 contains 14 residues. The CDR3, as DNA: TGTGCCAGCAGCTTAGCAGTCGTTAACTATGGCTACACCTTC. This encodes CASSLAVVNYGYTF.

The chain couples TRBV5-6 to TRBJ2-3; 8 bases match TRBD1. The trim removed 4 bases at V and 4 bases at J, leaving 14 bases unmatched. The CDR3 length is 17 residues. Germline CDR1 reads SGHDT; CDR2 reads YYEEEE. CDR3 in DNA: TGTGCCAGCAGCCTACCAAGAGACAGGGGATGGGCAGATACGCAGTATTTT. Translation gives CASSLPRDRGWADTQYF.

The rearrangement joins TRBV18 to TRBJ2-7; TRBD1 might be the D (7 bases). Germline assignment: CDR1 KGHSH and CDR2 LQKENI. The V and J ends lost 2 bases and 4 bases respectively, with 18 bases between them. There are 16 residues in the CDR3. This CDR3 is CASSPSQGRNFYEQYF. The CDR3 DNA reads TGTGCCAGCTCACCATCACAGGGGAGGAATTTTTACGAGCAGTACTTC.